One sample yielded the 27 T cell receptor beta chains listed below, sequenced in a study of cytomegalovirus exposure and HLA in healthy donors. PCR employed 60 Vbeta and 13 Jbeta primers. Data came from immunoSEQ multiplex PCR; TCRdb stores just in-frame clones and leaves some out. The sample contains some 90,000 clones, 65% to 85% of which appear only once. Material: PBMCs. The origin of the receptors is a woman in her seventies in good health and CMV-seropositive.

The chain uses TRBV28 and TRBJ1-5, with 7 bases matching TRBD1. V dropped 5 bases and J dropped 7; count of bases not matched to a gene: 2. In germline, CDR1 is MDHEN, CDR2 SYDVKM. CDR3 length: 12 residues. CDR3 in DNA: TGTGCCAGCAGTACAGGGGACCAGCCCCAGCATTTT. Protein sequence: CASSTGDQPQHF.

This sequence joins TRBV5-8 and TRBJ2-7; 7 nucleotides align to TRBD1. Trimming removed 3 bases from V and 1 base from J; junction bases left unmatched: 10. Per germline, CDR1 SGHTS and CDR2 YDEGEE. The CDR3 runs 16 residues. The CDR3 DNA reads TGTGCCAGCAGCTCGGGTAGGCAGGGGGTATCCTACGAGCAGTACTTC. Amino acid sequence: CASSSGRQGVSYEQYF.

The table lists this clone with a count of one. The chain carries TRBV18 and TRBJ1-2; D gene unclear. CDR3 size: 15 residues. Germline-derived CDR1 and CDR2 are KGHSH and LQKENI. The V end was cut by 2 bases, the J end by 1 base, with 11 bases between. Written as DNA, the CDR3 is TGTGCCAGCTCACCAAGCGCCGGGATTAACTATGGCTACACCTTC. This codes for CASSPSAGINYGYTF.

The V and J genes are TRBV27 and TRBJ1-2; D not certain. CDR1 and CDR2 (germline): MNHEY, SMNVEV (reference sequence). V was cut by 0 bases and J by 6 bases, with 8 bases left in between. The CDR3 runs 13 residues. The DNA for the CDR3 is TGTGCCAGCAGTTTATCACCTAAGAATGGCTACACCTTC. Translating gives CASSLSPKNGYTF.

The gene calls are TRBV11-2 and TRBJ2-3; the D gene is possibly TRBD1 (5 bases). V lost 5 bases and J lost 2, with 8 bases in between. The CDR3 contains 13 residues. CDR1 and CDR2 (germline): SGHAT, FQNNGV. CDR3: CASSTGPTDTQYF. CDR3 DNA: TGTGCCAGCAGCACAGGCCCCACAGATACGCAGTATTTT.

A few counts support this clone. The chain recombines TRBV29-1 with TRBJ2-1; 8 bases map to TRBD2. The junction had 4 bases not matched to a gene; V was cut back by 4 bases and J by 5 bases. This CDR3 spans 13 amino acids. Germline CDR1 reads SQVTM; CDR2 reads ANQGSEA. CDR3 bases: TGCAGCGTTGTAGGCGGGAGGAACAATGAGCAGTTCTTC. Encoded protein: CSVVGGRNNEQFF.

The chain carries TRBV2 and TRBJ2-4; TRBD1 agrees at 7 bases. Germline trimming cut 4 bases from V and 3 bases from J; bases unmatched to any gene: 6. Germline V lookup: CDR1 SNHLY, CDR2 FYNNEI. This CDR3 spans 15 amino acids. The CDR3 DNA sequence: TGTGCCAGCAGTGTCACAGGGGAATTCAAAAACATTCAGTACTTC. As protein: CASSVTGEFKNIQYF.

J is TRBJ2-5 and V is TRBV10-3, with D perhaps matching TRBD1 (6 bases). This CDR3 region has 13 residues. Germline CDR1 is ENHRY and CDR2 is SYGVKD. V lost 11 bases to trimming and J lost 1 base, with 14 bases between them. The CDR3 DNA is TGTGCCTCCATGCAGGGGACCCAAGAGACCCAGTACTTC. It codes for CASMQGTQETQYF.

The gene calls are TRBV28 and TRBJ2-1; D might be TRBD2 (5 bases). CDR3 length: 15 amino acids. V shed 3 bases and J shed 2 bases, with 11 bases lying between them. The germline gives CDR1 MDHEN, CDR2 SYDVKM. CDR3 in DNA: TGTGCCAGCAGTTTCCAGCGGACCACCTACAATGAGCAGTTCTTC. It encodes CASSFQRTTYNEQFF.

CDR3 in DNA: TGTGCCAGCAGCTTTAACAGGGGTGATGGCTACACCTTC. Translated: CASSFNRGDGYTF. V gene TRBV7-3 combines with J gene TRBJ1-2, with 7 bases that match TRBD1. Trimming removed 3 bases from V and 6 bases from J; junction bases left unmatched: 4. The CDR3 has 13 residues. Germline assignment: CDR1 SGHTA and CDR2 FQGTGA. Looking up the rest from reference TRBV7-3 and TRBJ1-2 gives the full variable domain: GAGVSQTPSNKVTEKGKYVELRCDPISGHTALYWYRQSLGQGPEFLIYFQGTGAADDSGLPNDRFFAVRPEGSVSTLKIQRTERGDSAVYLCASSFNRGDGYTFGSGTRLTVV.

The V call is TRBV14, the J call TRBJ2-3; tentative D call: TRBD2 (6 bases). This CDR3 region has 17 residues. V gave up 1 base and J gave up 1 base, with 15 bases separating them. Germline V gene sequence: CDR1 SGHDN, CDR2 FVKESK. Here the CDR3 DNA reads TGTGCCAGCAGCCAAGGGGCGCGGGGTTTTGGCACAGATACGCAGTATTTT. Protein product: CASSQGARGFGTDTQYF.

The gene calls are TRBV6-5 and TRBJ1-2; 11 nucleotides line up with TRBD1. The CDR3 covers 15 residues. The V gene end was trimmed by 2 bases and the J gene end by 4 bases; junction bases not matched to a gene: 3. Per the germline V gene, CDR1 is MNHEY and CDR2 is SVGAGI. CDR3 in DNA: TGTGCCAGCAGTTACGGACAGGGGGCGAGCTATGGCTACACCTTC. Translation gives CASSYGQGASYGYTF.

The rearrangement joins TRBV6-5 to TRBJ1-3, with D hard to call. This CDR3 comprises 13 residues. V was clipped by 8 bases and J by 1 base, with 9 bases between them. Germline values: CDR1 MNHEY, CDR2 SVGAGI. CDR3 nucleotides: TGTGCCAGCTGCACTAGGTCTGGAAACACCATATATTTT. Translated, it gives CASCTRSGNTIYF.

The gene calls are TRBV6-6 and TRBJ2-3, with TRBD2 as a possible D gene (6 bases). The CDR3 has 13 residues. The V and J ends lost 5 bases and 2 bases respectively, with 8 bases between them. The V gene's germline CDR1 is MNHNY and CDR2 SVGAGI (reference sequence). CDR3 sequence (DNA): TGTGCCAGCAGTGGCGGGGTCACAGATACGCAGTATTTT. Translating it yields CASSGGVTDTQYF.

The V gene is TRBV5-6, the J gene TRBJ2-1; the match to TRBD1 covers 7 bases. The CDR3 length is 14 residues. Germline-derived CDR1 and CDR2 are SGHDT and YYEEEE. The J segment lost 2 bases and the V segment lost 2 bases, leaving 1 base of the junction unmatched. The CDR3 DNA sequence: TGTGCCAGCAGCTTTGACAGGGCCTACAATGAGCAGTTCTTC. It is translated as CASSFDRAYNEQFF.

CDR3 nucleotides: TGTGCCAGCAGCCCCCGCGGACAGGGGGATACGCAGTATTTT. It encodes CASSPRGQGDTQYF. The chain links TRBV9 to TRBJ2-3, with 9 nucleotides matching TRBD1. The CDR3 has 14 residues. Trimming at V came to 4 bases and at J to 6 bases, leaving 6 bases not matched to a gene. Germline values: CDR1 SGDLS, CDR2 YYNGEE.

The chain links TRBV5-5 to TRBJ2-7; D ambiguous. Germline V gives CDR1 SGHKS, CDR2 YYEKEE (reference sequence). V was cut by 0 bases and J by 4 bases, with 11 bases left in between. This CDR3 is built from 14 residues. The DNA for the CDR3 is TGTGCCAGCAGCTTGGCCGTTGGGCTTTACGAGCAGTACTTC. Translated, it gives CASSLAVGLYEQYF.

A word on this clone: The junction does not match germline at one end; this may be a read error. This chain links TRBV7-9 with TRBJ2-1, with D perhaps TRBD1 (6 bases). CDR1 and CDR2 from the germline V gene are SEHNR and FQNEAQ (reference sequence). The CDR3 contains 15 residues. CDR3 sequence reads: CSSSLAGASYNEQFF. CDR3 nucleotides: TGTTCCAGCAGCTTAGCAGGGGCCTCCTACAATGAGCAGTTCTTC.

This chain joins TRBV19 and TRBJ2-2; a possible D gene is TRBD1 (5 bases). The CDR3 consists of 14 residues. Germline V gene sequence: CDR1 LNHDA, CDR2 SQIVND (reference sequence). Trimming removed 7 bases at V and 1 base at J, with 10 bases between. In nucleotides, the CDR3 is TGTGCCAGTATGTGGCAGGGGAACACCGGGGAGCTGTTTTTT. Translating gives CASMWQGNTGELFF.

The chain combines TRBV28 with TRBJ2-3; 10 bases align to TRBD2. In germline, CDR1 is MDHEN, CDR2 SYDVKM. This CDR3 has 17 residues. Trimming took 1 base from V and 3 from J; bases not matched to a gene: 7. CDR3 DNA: TGTGCCAGCAGTTTATTGCTAGCGGGAGCGTGGACAGATACGCAGTATTTT. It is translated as CASSLLLAGAWTDTQYF. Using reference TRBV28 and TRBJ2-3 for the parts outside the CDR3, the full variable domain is DVKVTQSSRYLVKRTGEKVFLECVQDMDHENMFWYRQDPGLGLRLIYFSYDVKMKEKGDIPEGYSVSREKKERFSLILESASTNQTSMYLCASSLLLAGAWTDTQYFGPGTRLTVL.

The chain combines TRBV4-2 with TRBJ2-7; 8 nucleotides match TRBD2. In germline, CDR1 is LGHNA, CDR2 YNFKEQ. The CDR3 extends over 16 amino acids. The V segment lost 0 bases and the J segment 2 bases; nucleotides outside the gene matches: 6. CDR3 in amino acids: CASSQEGGGTAYEQYF. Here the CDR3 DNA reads TGTGCCAGCAGCCAAGAGGGCGGGGGGACTGCCTACGAGCAGTACTTC.

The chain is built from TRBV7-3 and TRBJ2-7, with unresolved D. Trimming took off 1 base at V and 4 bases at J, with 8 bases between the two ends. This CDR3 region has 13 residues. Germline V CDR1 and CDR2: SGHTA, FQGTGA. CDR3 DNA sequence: TGTGCCAGCAGCTTAAACGCCGGGTACGAGCAGTACTTC. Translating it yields CASSLNAGYEQYF.

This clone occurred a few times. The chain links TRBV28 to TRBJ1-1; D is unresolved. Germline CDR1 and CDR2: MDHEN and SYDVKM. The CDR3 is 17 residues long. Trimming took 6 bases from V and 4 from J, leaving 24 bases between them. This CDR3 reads CASRGRIRTPLGTEAFF. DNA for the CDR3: TGTGCCAGCAGAGGGAGGATACGGACCCCATTGGGCACTGAAGCTTTCTTT.

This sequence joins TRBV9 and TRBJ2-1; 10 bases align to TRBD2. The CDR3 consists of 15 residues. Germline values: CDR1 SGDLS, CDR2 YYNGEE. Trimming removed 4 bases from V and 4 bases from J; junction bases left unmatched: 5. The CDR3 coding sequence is TGTGCCAGCAGCCTACTAGCGGGATTATACAATGAGCAGTTCTTC. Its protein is CASSLLAGLYNEQFF.

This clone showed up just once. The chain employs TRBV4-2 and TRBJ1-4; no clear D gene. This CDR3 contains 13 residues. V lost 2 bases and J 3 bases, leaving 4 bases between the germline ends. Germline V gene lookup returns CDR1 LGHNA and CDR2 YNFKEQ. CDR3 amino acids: CASSQPANEKLFF. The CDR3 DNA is TGTGCCAGCAGCCAACCAGCTAATGAAAAACTGTTTTTT.

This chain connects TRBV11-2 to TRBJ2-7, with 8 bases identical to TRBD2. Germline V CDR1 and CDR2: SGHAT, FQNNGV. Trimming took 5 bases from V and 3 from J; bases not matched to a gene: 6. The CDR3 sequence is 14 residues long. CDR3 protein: CASSLRTSNYEQYF. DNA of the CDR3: TGTGCCAGCAGCCTCAGGACTAGCAACTACGAGCAGTACTTC. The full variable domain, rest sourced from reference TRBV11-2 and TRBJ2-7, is EAGVAQSPRYKIIEKRQSVAFWCNPISGHATLYWYQQILGQGPKLLIQFQNNGVVDDSQLPKDRFSAERLKGVDSTLKIQPAKLEDSAVYLCASSLRTSNYEQYFGPGTRLTVT.

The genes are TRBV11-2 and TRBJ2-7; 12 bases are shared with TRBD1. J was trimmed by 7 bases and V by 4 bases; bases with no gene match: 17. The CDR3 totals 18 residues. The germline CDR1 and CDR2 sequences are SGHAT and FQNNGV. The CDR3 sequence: CASSSQQNRDRGRGEQYF. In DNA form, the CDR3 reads TGTGCCAGCAGCTCGCAGCAAAACCGGGACAGGGGGCGCGGTGAGCAGTACTTC. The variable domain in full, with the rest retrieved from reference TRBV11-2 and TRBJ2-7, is EAGVAQSPRYKIIEKRQSVAFWCNPISGHATLYWYQQILGQGPKLLIQFQNNGVVDDSQLPKDRFSAERLKGVDSTLKIQPAKLEDSAVYLCASSSQQNRDRGRGEQYFGPGTRLTVT.